This T cell receptor (beta chain) originates from a study of cytomegalovirus exposure and HLA in healthy donors. Study as a whole: The 120 validation repertoires matched the approximately 700 first-cohort repertoires in platform, a later analysis reported.

With respect to this clone: Its antigen is still unknown.

The germline CDR1 and CDR2 sequences are SQVTM and ANQGSEA. V lost 5 bases, J lost 4 bases, and 5 bases stayed unmatched. The CDR3 length is 13 residues. This table comes from immunoSEQ multiplex PCR, and its TCRdb copy is limited to in-frame clones, with some not included. This sample has around 160,000 clones, with over 80% found just once. The validation cohort, a group of 120 or so subjects, included the donors and was separate from the approximately 660-subject first cohort. General study points: In vitro, three CMV-associated chains proved specific for CMV antigens.

This TCR came from a man younger than 45 in good health and CMV-seropositive. The sample was PBMCs. The chain combines TRBV29-1 with TRBJ2-3; 8 positions match TRBD2. CDR3 region: CSVFAGGPDTQYF. The CDR3 bases are TGCAGCGTTTTCGCGGGGGGTCCAGATACGCAGTATTTT.